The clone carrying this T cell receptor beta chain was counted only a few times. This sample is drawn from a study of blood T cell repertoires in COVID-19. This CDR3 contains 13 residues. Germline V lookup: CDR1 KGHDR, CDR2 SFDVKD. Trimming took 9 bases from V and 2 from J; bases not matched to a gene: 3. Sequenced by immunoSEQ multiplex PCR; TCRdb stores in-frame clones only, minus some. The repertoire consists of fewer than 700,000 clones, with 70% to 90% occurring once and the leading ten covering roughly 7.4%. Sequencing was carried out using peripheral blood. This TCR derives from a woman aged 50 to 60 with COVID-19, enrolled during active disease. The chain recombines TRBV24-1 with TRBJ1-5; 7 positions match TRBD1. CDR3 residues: CATADRGNQPQHF. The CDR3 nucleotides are TGTGCCACCGCTGACAGGGGCAATCAGCCCCAGCATTTT.